This entry is about one TCR beta chain. This sample is part of a study of tumor-infiltrating lymphocytes in primary liver carcinoma. A primer matching the constant region was used to make TCR beta cDNA from 500 ng of total RNA. Generation of the TCR beta libraries relied on three nested multiplex PCR rounds using slightly modified ARM-PCR. TCRdb reanalysed the multiplex PCR reads using MiXCR and keeps one entry per CDR3 protein. The sample has around 190,000 distinct CDR3 sequences, approximately 86% seen once. Co-extraction of RNA and DNA was performed on roughly 20-33 mg of unsorted bulk tissue. None of the patients had received treatment, and all had chronic HBV infection. This sequence originates from a man aged 35-49 years with primary liver carcinoma and hepatitis B virus infection. The sample was tumor tissue from primary liver carcinoma.

CDR3 protein: CASRSSSGLTYEQYF. CDR3 sequence (DNA): TGTGCCAGCAGATCTAGTAGCGGGCTTACCTACGAGCAGTACTTC. V is TRBV5-4 and J is TRBJ2-7; 7 bases fit TRBD2. Germline V gives CDR1 SGHNT, CDR2 YYREEE (reference sequence). With V trimmed by 5 bases and J by 2 bases, 10 bases remained unmatched. The CDR3 runs 15 residues.